Sequencing of this T cell receptor beta chain was carried out in a study of cytomegalovirus exposure and HLA in healthy donors. Study-level results: Highly shared variants forming one cluster were likely a sequencing artifact. According to an earlier analysis, most TCR beta V segments yielded productive rearrangements about 90% or about 30% of the time.

Remarks on this clone: No antigen is known for it.

With 60 Vbeta and 13 Jbeta primers, the PCR was carried out. The repertoire was sequenced with immunoSEQ multiplex PCR; TCRdb's copy has only in-frame clones and lacks some. The repertoire holds more than 95,000 clones, with around three quarters as singletons. CDR3 length equals 16 residues. Germline V gene lookup returns CDR1 SGHRS and CDR2 YFSETQ. V shed 4 bases, J shed 4 bases, and the junction held 9 bases outside the gene matches. The sequence was collected from a woman aged 40 to 49 in good health and CMV-seropositive. The chain couples TRBV5-1 to TRBJ2-3; 10 positions agree with TRBD1. The sequencing sample was made of PBMCs. The CDR3 sequence: CASSPLTGGVADTQYF. In DNA, the CDR3 is TGCGCCAGCAGCCCGTTGACAGGGGGCGTCGCAGATACGCAGTATTTT.